Here is one TCR beta chain with its context. This receptor's antigen is unknown. The input lacks base qualities; no much larger clone sits a single base away. Collaborating institutions collected whole blood in K2EDTA tubes following their own protocols. For TCRbeta analysis, collaborators shipped samples as frozen whole blood, isolated PBMCs, or DNA extracted from either of those sample types. The data stem from a study of blood T cell repertoires in COVID-19 (TCRdb year 2020). Broadly, across the study: Collaborator samples came from the United States, Italy and Spain and covered acute and convalescent phases of COVID-19. The prospective study material was composed of cDNA or gDNA derived from T cells, B-cell-depleted T cells, or PBMCs. Deeply sampled blood TCRbeta repertoires from subjects exposed to, actively infected with, or recovered from COVID-19 were included in the dataset. A freely available public database, intended as a resource for researchers studying the immune response to SARS-CoV-2, is where the repertoires were released. Samples were obtained from the ongoing ImmuneRACE study (first 160 participants) and from about 1,300 subjects provided by 6 global collaborators. Sample metadata almost always included a de-identified subject ID, COVID-19 status, age in years and sex. HLA class I and class II types, where available, came from metadata supplied by the sample provider rather than from assay-based typing. What the work shows at the level of the full study, not this receptor alone: The amount of clinical and demographic metadata varied by source and participant and was provided uncurated.

Unmatched junction bases come to 11, with V trimmed by 4 bases and J by 6 bases. In the germline V gene, CDR1 corresponds to SGDLS and CDR2 to YYNGEE. The CDR3 measures 15 amino acids from cysteine to phenylalanine. Of the read, only the CDR3 DNA is kept; its 45 bases are in frame from base 1. The immunoSEQ Assay, a bias-controlled multiplex PCR, was used to amplify TCRbeta CDR3 regions from genomic DNA. Per the authors' processing: The number of nucleated cells in each sample was estimated from the amplification of reference gene primers within the assay. To quantify the absolute abundance of each unique TCRbeta CDR3 rearrangement, sequence reads were collapsed and filtered. For each sample, productive Simpson clonality was calculated by taking the square root of Simpson's diversity index across productive rearrangements. The table was pulled from immuneACCESS by TCRdb, which kept in-frame rearrangements only. Such tables lose some clones; where checked, under half of the loss comes from unresolved V genes, and the rest has no known cause. V and J calls plus clone size are reproduced from that table; the DNA served to infer D and trimming. In all, the sample holds hundreds of thousands of clones, and more than 70% of those were seen once. The leading ten clones occupy 5.7% of the sample.

The clonotype was recovered from a man older than 75 with acute or convalescent COVID-19. Sequenced: peripheral blood. The chain employs TRBV9 and TRBJ1-1, and 8 bases in between align with TRBD1. This receptor has the CDR3 CASSMNPGGAAEAFF. The DNA sequence is TGTGCCAGCAGCATGAACCCAGGGGGCGCGGCTGAAGCTTTCTTT.